One and the same sample provided the 6 T cell receptor beta chains below, sequenced in a study of cytomegalovirus exposure and HLA in healthy donors. Researchers ran the PCR with 60 Vbeta and 13 Jbeta primers. Libraries were prepared by immunoSEQ multiplex PCR; TCRdb keeps only in-frame clonotypes and omits some of them. The sample holds about 120,000 clones, approximately 78% seen once. The material sequenced was PBMCs. The receptor set was obtained from a man in his thirties or forties in good health and CMV-seropositive.

The J gene is TRBJ2-3, the V gene TRBV11-3; perhaps TRBD2 as D (6 bases). Germline CDR1 reads SGHNT; CDR2 reads YENEEA. The CDR3 extends over 14 amino acids. Trimming took off 8 bases at V and 1 base at J, with 13 bases between the two ends. The CDR3 protein is CASGPGRGTDTQYF. The CDR3 DNA is TGTGCCAGCGGTCCCGGGAGAGGCACAGATACGCAGTATTTT.

This clone is a singleton in its sample. This chain uses TRBV7-6 with TRBJ2-5; 8 bases match TRBD2. Trimming took 1 base from V and 5 from J; bases not matched to a gene: 6. Germline V gene data show CDR1 as SGHVS and CDR2 as FNYEAQ. The length of the CDR3 is 15 residues. Here the CDR3 reads CASSLGGLDLETQYF. The CDR3 DNA reads TGTGCCAGCAGCTTAGGGGGACTAGATTTGGAGACCCAGTACTTC.

The chain joins TRBV5-1 to TRBJ2-2; D possibly corresponds to TRBD1 (8 bases). CDR1 and CDR2 from the germline V gene are SGHRS and YFSETQ. V dropped 5 bases and J dropped 2 bases, with 16 bases sitting between them. The CDR3 is 16 residues long. The CDR3 nucleotides read TGCGCCAGCAGGCATACAGGGGGGGACAACACCGGGGAGCTGTTTTTT. It specifies CASRHTGGDNTGELFF.

There are a few counts of this clone. The germline gene is not matched at one end of the junction; a read error may be the cause. The chain carries TRBV29-1 and TRBJ2-1, with D perhaps matching TRBD2 (6 bases). CDR3 length: 16 residues. Germline V gene sequence: CDR1 SQVTM, CDR2 ANQGSEA. Here the CDR3 DNA reads TGCAGCGTCGAAGGGTACGCGGGGAGCTCCTACAATGAGCAGTTCTTC. This translates into CSVEGYAGSSYNEQFF.

This clone has a single count. This sequence joins TRBV5-1 and TRBJ2-7; D call uncertain. The CDR3 totals 14 residues. Trimming shortened V by 0 bases and J by 5 bases, and 12 bases separated the two germline ends. Germline CDR1 is SGHRS and CDR2 is YFSETQ. The DNA for the CDR3 is TGCGCCAGCAGCTTGGACCCGGCTAGAAACGAGCAGTACTTC. Protein product: CASSLDPARNEQYF.

The J gene is TRBJ2-7, the V gene TRBV5-8, with 10 bases fitting TRBD2. CDR3 length: 18 residues. V shed 4 bases and J 0 bases; nucleotides not matched to a gene: 13. Germline V gene sequence: CDR1 SGHTS, CDR2 YDEGEE. The CDR3 DNA is TGTGCCAGCAGCCTAGCGGGAGCGCTTTGGGGATTCTCCTACGAGCAGTACTTC. Translation: CASSLAGALWGFSYEQYF.